A single sample is the source of the 30 T cell receptor beta chains below, sequenced in a study of technical replicates of blood from a handful of donors. Method: immunoSEQ multiplex PCR; TCRdb's copy keeps in-frame clones and lacks some. This table has tens of thousands of clones, roughly 94% appearing once. Source material: PBMCs. The receptor set was obtained from a human donor in good health. Some clones in this sample may be carry-over from other donors' samples.

This clone was seen once. J is TRBJ2-3 and V is TRBV6-6, with D perhaps matching TRBD2 (5 bases). CDR3 length: 16 amino acids. The germline CDR1 and CDR2 sequences are MNHNY and SVGAGI (reference sequence). V shed 2 bases and J shed 1 base, with 13 bases lying between them. CDR3 DNA: TGTGCCAGCAGTTACGGGAGAGTAAGGTGCACAGATACGCAGTATTTT. Translation: CASSYGRVRCTDTQYF.

V and J are TRBV9 and TRBJ2-5, with 12 bases aligning to TRBD2. V lost 0 bases to trimming and J lost 1 base; unmatched junction nucleotides: 7. This CDR3 has 18 amino acids. CDR1 is SGDLS and CDR2 is YYNGEE in the germline V gene. Here the CDR3 reads CASSVGLAGGRGQETQYF. The CDR3 DNA is TGTGCCAGCAGCGTAGGGCTAGCGGGAGGGAGGGGCCAAGAGACCCAGTACTTC. The full variable domain, completed using reference TRBV9 and TRBJ2-5, is DSGVTQTPKHLITATGQRVTLRCSPRSGDLSVYWYQQSLDQGLQFLIQYYNGEERAKGNILERFSAQQFPDLHSELNLSSLELGDSALYFCASSVGLAGGRGQETQYFGPGTRLLVL.

The chain joins TRBV5-6 to TRBJ2-3; D possibly corresponds to TRBD1 (6 bases). Germline lookup yields CDR1 SGHDT and CDR2 YYEEEE. The CDR3 has 14 residues. Trimming took 5 bases from V and 6 from J, leaving 16 bases between them. The CDR3 DNA reads TGTGCCAGCAGGGTGGGGGCCCTGGGGGATACGCAGTATTTT. This sequence encodes CASRVGALGDTQYF.

This clone was seen a single time. V gene TRBV6-6 combines with J gene TRBJ1-5; perhaps TRBD1 as D (5 bases). From germline, CDR1 is MNHNY and CDR2 SVGAGI (reference sequence). The CDR3 contains 15 residues. Trimming removed 0 bases from V and 4 bases from J, with 10 bases in between. The CDR3 DNA is TGTGCCAGCAGTTACTCGAGACAGAGAAATCAGCCCCAGCATTTT. Translation: CASSYSRQRNQPQHF.

The J gene is TRBJ2-7, the V gene TRBV5-6; D gene uncertain. CDR1 is SGHDT, CDR2 YYEEEE, per germline. The CDR3 covers 14 residues. The V end was cut by 1 base, the J end by 6 bases, with 14 bases between. As DNA, the CDR3 is TGTGCCAGCAGCTTGTACTCCGACAAGGCCGAGCAGTACTTC. It is translated as CASSLYSDKAEQYF.

This sequence joins TRBV4-3 and TRBJ2-3, with 8 bases fitting TRBD1. This CDR3 contains 15 residues. CDR1 and CDR2 (germline): LGHNA, YSLEER. Trimming cost V 4 bases and J 1 base; bases outside gene matches: 4. CDR3 in DNA: TGCGCCAGCAGCCGGGGGGACAGGCGCACAGATACGCAGTATTTT. Translation gives CASSRGDRRTDTQYF.

The V call is TRBV7-9, the J call TRBJ2-5, with unresolved D. The CDR3 has 12 amino acids. The germline gives CDR1 SEHNR, CDR2 FQNEAQ (reference sequence). V was clipped by 2 bases and J by 5 bases, with 6 bases between them. In DNA, the CDR3 is TGTGCCAGCAGCTTAAATCGGGAGACCCAGTACTTC. Translation: CASSLNRETQYF.

The CDR3 DNA follows: TGCGCCAGCAGCACCAGGACAGGGTCGCACGAGCAGTACTTC. Translated, it gives CASSTRTGSHEQYF. J is TRBJ2-7 and V is TRBV5-1; 8 bases fit TRBD1. V dropped 4 bases and J dropped 5; count of bases not matched to a gene: 8. CDR3 length: 14 amino acids. From germline, CDR1 is SGHRS and CDR2 YFSETQ.

The rearrangement joins TRBV18 to TRBJ1-6; D not resolved. The CDR3 is made up of 15 amino acids. V was shortened by 5 bases and J by 4 bases, with 12 bases between the two germline ends. Germline loops: CDR1 KGHSH, CDR2 LQKENI. DNA for the CDR3: TGTGCCAGCTCAACCGACACAGCTTATAATTCACCCCTCCACTTT. Its translation: CASSTDTAYNSPLHF.

The rearrangement links TRBV5-4 to TRBJ2-7; 7 nucleotides line up with TRBD2. Unmatched junction bases numbered 3, after V lost 3 bases and J lost 6 bases. The germline CDR1 and CDR2 sequences are SGHNT and YYREEE (reference sequence). The CDR3 spans 12 residues. Here the CDR3 reads CASSYGGGEQYF. Here the CDR3 DNA reads TGTGCCAGCAGCTACGGCGGGGGCGAGCAGTACTTC.

The chain combines TRBV2 with TRBJ2-6; 8 nucleotides align to TRBD1. This CDR3 is built from 15 residues. The germline CDR1 and CDR2 sequences are SNHLY and FYNNEI. Trimming took 6 bases from V and 2 from J; bases not matched to a gene: 3. CDR3: CASRSDRAGANVLTF. The CDR3 nucleotides are TGTGCCAGCAGGTCGGACAGGGCTGGGGCCAACGTCCTGACTTTC.

The chain employs TRBV7-9 and TRBJ2-5, with TRBD2 matching over 7 bases. Looked up from germline, CDR1 is SEHNR and CDR2 is FQNEAQ (reference sequence). The CDR3 extends over 17 amino acids. The ends lost 3 bases at V and 4 bases at J; junction bases unmatched: 14. The CDR3 loop reads CASSFMWAQRGSETQYF. The CDR3 bases are TGTGCCAGCAGCTTTATGTGGGCCCAGCGGGGCTCAGAGACCCAGTACTTC.

The chain links TRBV6-1 to TRBJ1-1, with 9 positions matching TRBD1. Germline values: CDR1 MNHNS, CDR2 SASEGT. Trimming took 11 bases from V and 4 from J; bases not matched to a gene: 8. This CDR3 contains 13 residues. Written as DNA, the CDR3 is TGTGCCCTTAAGGGGGACAGGGCCACTGAAGCTTTCTTT. The encoded protein is CALKGDRATEAFF.

This chain links TRBV29-1 with TRBJ2-3, with 12 bases identical to TRBD2. The length of the CDR3 is 15 residues. The germline CDR1 and CDR2 sequences are SQVTM and ANQGSEA. V lost 8 bases and J lost 6; bases outside the gene matches: 12. The CDR3 loop is CSTRTSGTERDTQYF. In DNA form, the CDR3 reads TGCAGCACAAGGACTAGCGGGACGGAGAGGGATACGCAGTATTTT.

This clone appeared a few times. This chain joins TRBV5-1 and TRBJ2-3; D unclear. Between the trimmed V and J ends, which lost 2 bases and 1 base, there was a span of 8 bases. The germline CDR1 and CDR2 sequences are SGHRS and YFSETQ. CDR3 length equals 14 residues. CDR3 bases: TGCGCCAGCAGCTTCCAATTTCGCACAGATACGCAGTATTTT. Protein sequence: CASSFQFRTDTQYF.

The genes are TRBV7-2 and TRBJ2-3; the match to TRBD2 covers 7 bases. The CDR3 has 13 residues. Unmatched junction bases numbered 3, after V lost 8 bases and J lost 1 base. Per germline, CDR1 SGHTA and CDR2 FQGNSA. The CDR3 loop is CASQRGGTDTQYF. The CDR3 nucleotides are TGTGCCAGCCAGCGGGGCGGCACAGATACGCAGTATTTT.

For the CDR3, the DNA is TGTGCCAGCAGCTACCCGGACAGGGTTAACTATGGCTACACCTTC. Translation: CASSYPDRVNYGYTF. V is TRBV5-6 and J is TRBJ1-2, with 8 positions matching TRBD1. Germline V gene lookup returns CDR1 SGHDT and CDR2 YYEEEE. The CDR3 is made up of 15 amino acids. Trimming removed 3 bases from V and 1 base from J; junction bases left unmatched: 5. The whole variable domain, remainder taken from reference TRBV5-6 and TRBJ1-2, is DAGVTQSPTHLIKTRGQQVTLRCSPKSGHDTVSWYQQALGQGPQFIFQYYEEEERQRGNFPDRFSGHQFPNYSSELNVNALLLGDSALYLCASSYPDRVNYGYTFGSGTRLTVV.

The chain combines TRBV18 with TRBJ2-7; D call uncertain. V was trimmed by 6 bases and J by 3 bases, leaving 15 bases between them. From germline, CDR1 is KGHSH and CDR2 LQKENI. This CDR3 has 14 residues. CDR3 sequence: CASSPLGGGYEQYF. CDR3 sequence (DNA): TGTGCCAGCTCTCCCTTAGGCGGCGGCTACGAGCAGTACTTC.

V is TRBV15 and J is TRBJ2-2, with a weak D call TRBD2 (6 bases). Germline V gene lookup returns CDR1 LNHNV and CDR2 YYDKDF (reference sequence). V lost 8 bases and J lost 1, with 11 bases in between. CDR3 length: 14 residues. CDR3 region: CATGRTRNTGELFF. The CDR3 bases are TGTGCCACCGGGAGGACGAGGAACACCGGGGAGCTGTTTTTT.

The chain joins TRBV19 to TRBJ2-1; 12 bases match TRBD2. Germline CDR1 reads LNHDA; CDR2 reads SQIVND (reference sequence). The CDR3 extends over 15 amino acids. V shed 6 bases and J 0 bases; nucleotides not matched to a gene: 0. CDR3 amino acids: CASRTSGSSYNEQFF. For the CDR3, the DNA is TGTGCCAGTAGGACTAGCGGGAGCTCCTACAATGAGCAGTTCTTC.

This clone was picked up one time. This sequence joins TRBV27 and TRBJ2-7; D gene uncertain. The V end was cut by 5 bases, the J end by 4 bases, with 9 bases between. CDR1 is MNHEY, CDR2 SMNVEV, per germline (reference sequence). This CDR3 is 12 amino acids long. The DNA of the CDR3 is TGTGCCAGCAGTCAAAAGCCTTACGAGCAGTACTTC. The encoded protein is CASSQKPYEQYF.

The chain employs TRBV7-3 and TRBJ2-1, with 9 bases matching TRBD1. V shed 1 base and J 13 bases; nucleotides not matched to a gene: 11. From germline, CDR1 is SGHTA and CDR2 FQGTGA. The CDR3 has 15 amino acids. In DNA, the CDR3 is TGTGCCAGCAGCTTAATGGGGACAGGGAGGGGGGAACAGTTCTTC. This sequence encodes CASSLMGTGRGEQFF.

J is TRBJ1-1 and V is TRBV7-3; 8 bases map to TRBD1. The CDR3 has 15 residues. CDR1 is SGHTA and CDR2 is FQGTGA in the germline V gene. J lost 8 bases, V lost 0 bases, and 8 bases had no gene match. The CDR3 reads CASSLTVRGRGEAFF. The CDR3 bases are TGTGCCAGCAGCTTAACAGTCAGGGGGCGAGGAGAAGCTTTCTTT.

The chain is built from TRBV9 and TRBJ2-4; D perhaps matches TRBD2 (5 bases). This CDR3 comprises 13 residues. CDR1 SGDLS and CDR2 YYNGEE come from the germline V gene. V lost 3 bases, J lost 11 bases, and 15 bases lay in between. CDR3 protein: CASSEIDYGVQYF. The CDR3 DNA sequence: TGTGCCAGCAGCGAGATCGACTACGGAGTTCAGTACTTC.

The rearrangement links TRBV6-5 to TRBJ2-7; 9 nucleotides match TRBD2. The V and J ends lost 2 bases and 6 bases, in that order; junction bases with no gene match: 11. This CDR3 has 16 residues. The germline V gene has CDR1 MNHEY and CDR2 SVGAGI. The CDR3 here is CASSYGGSGRSIEQYF. In DNA, the CDR3 is TGTGCCAGCAGTTACGGGGGTAGCGGGAGATCGATCGAGCAGTACTTC.

The rearrangement links TRBV7-3 to TRBJ1-2; 8 nucleotides agree with TRBD1. This CDR3 comprises 13 residues. V shed 5 bases, J shed 6 bases, and the junction held 5 bases outside the gene matches. Germline loops: CDR1 SGHTA, CDR2 FQGTGA. The CDR3, as DNA: TGTGCCAGCAGCAAACAGGGGGGGAATGGCTACACCTTC. The encoded protein is CASSKQGGNGYTF. Combining the CDR3 with reference TRBV7-3 and TRBJ1-2 gives the whole variable domain GAGVSQTPSNKVTEKGKYVELRCDPISGHTALYWYRQSLGQGPEFLIYFQGTGAADDSGLPNDRFFAVRPEGSVSTLKIQRTERGDSAVYLCASSKQGGNGYTFGSGTRLTVV.

The chain employs TRBV30 and TRBJ2-2, with no clear D. The ends were cut back, 3 bases at V and 6 bases at J, with 11 bases in the middle. Germline V CDR1 and CDR2: GTSNPN, SVGIG (reference sequence). The CDR3 contains 13 residues. CDR3 protein: CAWRFGGAGELFF. The CDR3 DNA reads TGTGCCTGGAGATTTGGCGGCGCCGGGGAGCTGTTTTTT.

V usage is TRBV9 and J usage is TRBJ2-1, with a weak D call TRBD1 (6 bases). The CDR3 is made up of 15 amino acids. Germline CDR1 SGDLS, CDR2 YYNGEE. V lost 3 bases, J lost 0 bases, and 10 bases lay in between. DNA of the CDR3: TGTGCCAGCAGCGAGGACAGCTTCTCCTACAATGAGCAGTTCTTC. Protein sequence: CASSEDSFSYNEQFF.

The sample holds one count of this clone. This rearrangement joins TRBV6-1 to TRBJ1-3, with no clear D. Germline values: CDR1 MNHNS, CDR2 SASEGT. V dropped 4 bases and J dropped 3 bases, with 10 bases sitting between them. The CDR3 spans 14 residues. CDR3 bases: TGTGCCAGCAGTGGTCAAGAGCGTGGAAACACCATATATTTT. Protein product: CASSGQERGNTIYF.

The chain carries TRBV4-2 and TRBJ2-7, with 8 positions matching TRBD1. Germline V gene lookup returns CDR1 LGHNA and CDR2 YNFKEQ. The CDR3 runs to 14 residues. With V trimmed by 4 bases and J by 6 bases, 8 bases remained unmatched. The CDR3 loop reads CASSRPTGTGEQYF. CDR3 nucleotide sequence: TGTGCCAGCAGCCGGCCGACAGGGACAGGCGAGCAGTACTTC.